This T cell receptor (beta chain) was observed in a study of Graves' ophthalmopathy and Graves' hyperthyroidism listed by TCRdb under 2018. Broadly, across the study: Peripheral blood was collected at initial diagnosis, before any treatment. To tell Graves' ophthalmopathy apart from Graves' hyperthyroidism, and to predict which patients would progress to ophthalmopathy, the study relied on TCR beta repertoire signatures. In total, under 150 blood samples were TCR-sequenced: 40 to 45 ophthalmopathy, some 80 hyperthyroidism and roughly 17 hyperthyroidism-to-ophthalmopathy patients. A discovery set of 100 or so patients (43 ophthalmopathy, approximately 58 stable hyperthyroidism) was enrolled to explore V-J signatures distinguishing ophthalmopathy from hyperthyroidism. An independent validation cohort comprised around 19 hyperthyroidism patients and some 16 patients who later progressed from hyperthyroidism to ophthalmopathy. In over 5 hyperthyroidism patients, the T-cell repertoire of thyroid tissue was compared with the T-cell repertoire of blood. Following sampling, methimazole starting at 30 mg daily was administered to hyperthyroidism patients, and high-dose intravenous methylprednisolone was administered to ophthalmopathy patients. The 100 discovery patients were randomly split 7:3 into training and test sets. Overall study results and their limits: Most expanded thyroid clonotypes with a frequency above 0.001 also appeared in blood, which suggests that blood repertoires may reflect the immune response in the thyroid. No statistical method was used to predetermine the sample size, and group allocation was not hidden from the investigators. In validation, the model predicted ophthalmopathy progression with more than 70% sensitivity and around 72% specificity; 12 predicted patients were CT-confirmed with GO in a median of around 6.5 months. The 13-signature model separated ophthalmopathy from stable hyperthyroidism with over 85% sensitivity and around 81% specificity in cross-validation, and 80%/75% in the test set.

For repertoire sequencing, the TCR beta CDR3 regions were amplified from RNA transcripts. HTBI primers and the Qiagen OneStep RT-PCR kit were used in a first-round RT-PCR, which was followed by a second-round multiplex PCR, size selection and purification. Libraries were sequenced paired-end with 100 bp reads on an Illumina HiSeq2000. The paper's processing steps were these. Reads were processed with SOAPnuke, discarding reads with adapters, uncalled bases, mean Phred below 15, or no exact constant-primer or identifier match. COPE v1.2.5 was used to merge the high-quality paired reads. Each unique nucleotide sequence was defined as a clonotype, and clonotypes were aligned to IMGT TRB V, D and J references with MiTCR v1.1. Analysis was restricted to V-J combinations with a frequency above 0.0001, which covered 99% to 99.2% of repertoires. A TCR clonal expansion and chaos score per V-J combination was defined as the ratio of F50 clonal expansion to chaos observed in the TCRdist matrix. Features were reduced by Welch's t-statistics and random forest to about a dozen V-J combinations, which fed a naive Bayes classifier. The similarity between thyroid and blood repertoires was quantified using the Morisita-Horn index. The public reads were reanalyzed by TCRdb: fastp trimming at Q25, MiXCR alignment, in-frame beta chains only. Here each entry gathers all rows of one CDR3 protein and keeps the most common genes and DNA. TCRdb's processing, not the authors', yielded these V and J calls. The sample table lists just over 600,000 distinct CDR3 sequences, 20% to 25% of them with a count of one. The biggest ten clones account for approximately 7.7% of the sample.

The CDR3, cysteine through phenylalanine, is 17 amino acids long. The CDR3 DNA has 51 bases and is translated from base 1. From the germline V gene, CDR1 is SGHTA and CDR2 is FQGTGA. V is cut back by 1 base and J by 7 bases, with 10 bases in the junction unmatched. Stable hyperthyroidism was defined as no progression to ophthalmopathy within 18 months of follow-up. Patients with hyperthyroidism were aged 18 to 65 years, had been newly diagnosed, and had a disease duration of less than 2 months. Patients were excluded if they had other autoimmune diseases, uncontrolled infections, pregnancy or lactation. Diagnosis relied on clinical symptoms, serum thyroxine, TRAb, thyroid ultrasound and orbital computed tomography. PBMCs were isolated from 7.5 to 10 ml of fresh peripheral blood by Ficoll-Paque density gradient centrifugation. Total RNA was extracted with Trizol reagent and quality-checked on an Agilent 2100 Bioanalyzer.

Remarks on this clonotype: Its antigen remains undetermined. No qualities accompany the bases; no much larger clone lies one base away.

The sequenced sample was peripheral blood. The chain employs TRBV7-3 and TRBJ2-2, with TRBD1 matching 9 junction bases. This receptor was obtained from a woman aged 18-30 years with stable Graves' hyperthyroidism. Some clones in this sample may be carry-over from other donors' samples. Donor details come from another sample of the same person, matched by shared clones. The DNA reads as follows: TGTGCCAGCAGCTTAAGATCAGGGACAGGGCGTAGCGGGGAGCTGTTTTTT. This is translated as CASSLRSGTGRSGELFF.